These T cell receptor beta chains were read from a single sample in a study of technical replicates of blood from a handful of donors. Profiled with immunoSEQ multiplex PCR; TCRdb holds only in-frame clones, not every one. The data contain some 99,000 clones, 95% of them singletons. The sample was T cells isolated from PBMCs. All receptors derive from a human donor in good health. The CDR3 runs from the conserved cysteine through the conserved F or W. Each record gives: CDR3 length, clone size, D gene, V gene, J gene, CDR3 DNA, CDR3 protein. The D gene is left open where the match is weak. Clone sizes are given selectively: once, few, many, or a class where the clone is expanded.

length: 14
size: NA
D: NA
V: TRBV28
J: TRBJ2-1
DNA: TGTGCCAGCACACCCGGGACAACGGCCGATGAGCAGTTCTTC
CDR3: CASTPGTTADEQFF

length: 15
size: NA
D: TRBD1
V: TRBV4-1
J: TRBJ1-3
DNA: TGCGCCAGCAGCCGCGGACAGGGTTCTGGAAACACCATATATTTT
CDR3: CASSRGQGSGNTIYF

length: 15
size: NA
D: TRBD2
V: TRBV18
J: TRBJ2-7
DNA: TGTGCCAGCTCACCACGGGTAGGCGGGAGCTCCGAGCAGTACTTC
CDR3: CASSPRVGGSSEQYF

length: 12
size: NA
D: NA
V: TRBV7-8
J: TRBJ2-7
DNA: TGTGCCAGCAGCCCACAGGTCAGTGAGCAGTACTTC
CDR3: CASSPQVSEQYF

length: 17
size: once
D: NA
V: TRBV4-1
J: TRBJ2-1
DNA: TGCGCCAGCAGCCAAGAATGGACAACTTACTCCTACAATGAGCAGTTCTTC
CDR3: CASSQEWTTYSYNEQFF

length: 17
size: NA
D: TRBD2
V: TRBV15
J: TRBJ2-1
DNA: TGTGCCACCAGCAGGTATGGGACTAGTAATAGGGCCAATGAGCAGTTCTTC
CDR3: CATSRYGTSNRANEQFF

length: 14
size: NA
D: TRBD1
V: TRBV28
J: TRBJ1-4
DNA: TGTGCCAGCAGCATGGACAGGGGAAATGAAAAACTGTTTTTT
CDR3: CASSMDRGNEKLFF

length: 15
size: NA
D: NA
V: TRBV28
J: TRBJ2-7
DNA: TGTGCCAGCAGTGGGGCTGACAGGAGCTCCTACGAGCAGTACTTC
CDR3: CASSGADRSSYEQYF

length: 11
size: NA
D: NA
V: TRBV28
J: TRBJ2-3
DNA: TGTGCCAGCACCCTTTCTGATACGCAGTATTTT
CDR3: CASTLSDTQYF

length: 11
size: NA
D: NA
V: TRBV10-3
J: TRBJ1-2
DNA: TGTGCCATCAGTGGAGAGGGCGGCTACACCTTC
CDR3: CAISGEGGYTF

length: 16
size: NA
D: NA
V: TRBV4-1
J: TRBJ2-2
DNA: TGCGCCAGCAGCCAAGTGGGCCAGGGGCGGACCGGGGAGCTGTTTTTT
CDR3: CASSQVGQGRTGELFF

length: 15
size: NA
D: NA
V: TRBV4-2
J: TRBJ2-7
DNA: TGTGCCAGCAGCCAAATGTCGGGGGGCAGGTACGAGCAGTACTTC
CDR3: CASSQMSGGRYEQYF

length: 12
size: NA
D: NA
V: TRBV2
J: TRBJ1-2
DNA: TGTATATGTGGCAGAACTAACTATGGCTACACCTTC
CDR3: CICGRTNYGYTF

length: 16
size: NA
D: TRBD2
V: TRBV9
J: TRBJ2-3
DNA: TGTGCCAGCAGCCCAGGGGCTAGCGGGACCACAGATACGCAGTATTTT
CDR3: CASSPGASGTTDTQYF

length: 16
size: NA
D: NA
V: TRBV7-2
J: TRBJ1-2
DNA: TGTGCCAGCAGCTTCCGGAAGGTCGGAGCTAACTATGGCTACACCTTC
CDR3: CASSFRKVGANYGYTF

length: 13
size: NA
D: TRBD1
V: TRBV29-1
J: TRBJ2-3
DNA: TGCAGCACCGGACAGGGCAGCGCAGATACGCAGTATTTT
CDR3: CSTGQGSADTQYF

length: 15
size: NA
D: TRBD1
V: TRBV11-2
J: TRBJ1-6
DNA: TGTGCCAGCAGCACTCGGACAGGGAGAAATTCACCCCTCCACTTT
CDR3: CASSTRTGRNSPLHF

length: 14
size: NA
D: NA
V: TRBV2
J: TRBJ1-1
DNA: TGTGCCAGCTCCTTTTCACCTATCCACACTGAAGCTTTCTTT
CDR3: CASSFSPIHTEAFF

length: 15
size: NA
D: TRBD2
V: TRBV6-6
J: TRBJ2-7
DNA: TGTGCCAGCAGTTACGGGACTAGCGGGATCCACGAGCAGTACTTC
CDR3: CASSYGTSGIHEQYF

length: 14
size: NA
D: TRBD1
V: TRBV6-1
J: TRBJ2-7
DNA: TGTGCCAGCAGCTCCGACAGGGCTCCTTACGAGCAGTACTTC
CDR3: CASSSDRAPYEQYF

length: 15
size: NA
D: TRBD2
V: TRBV5-1
J: TRBJ2-7
DNA: TGCGCCAGCAGCTTGGCGAGCGGGGGACTCTACGAGCAGTACTTC
CDR3: CASSLASGGLYEQYF

length: 18
size: NA
D: TRBD2
V: TRBV6-1
J: TRBJ2-1
DNA: TGTGCCAGCAGTGGAGGGACACTAGCGGGATATTATGGTGATGAGCAGTTCTTC
CDR3: CASSGGTLAGYYGDEQFF

length: 16
size: NA
D: NA
V: TRBV6-6
J: TRBJ1-1
DNA: TGTGCCAGCAGTTACTCGAAAACAGACGAGTTCGCTGAAGCTTTCTTT
CDR3: CASSYSKTDEFAEAFF

length: 16
size: NA
D: TRBD1
V: TRBV7-9
J: TRBJ2-7
DNA: TGTGCCAGCAGCTTAGCATGGGACAGGGCGGTCTACGAGCAGTACTTC
CDR3: CASSLAWDRAVYEQYF

length: 16
size: NA
D: TRBD2
V: TRBV6-5
J: TRBJ2-5
DNA: TGTGCCAGCAGTTACTCGAGGCTAGCGGGAGGTGAGACCCAGTACTTC
CDR3: CASSYSRLAGGETQYF

length: 14
size: NA
D: NA
V: TRBV28
J: TRBJ1-4
DNA: TGTGCCAGCAGTTTGTTTCTAACTAATGAAAAACTGTTTTTT
CDR3: CASSLFLTNEKLFF

length: 16
size: NA
D: TRBD2
V: TRBV19
J: TRBJ2-7
DNA: TGTGCCAGTAGTAGGGGTGCGAGCGGGGGGTCCTACGAGCAGTACTTC
CDR3: CASSRGASGGSYEQYF

length: 14
size: NA
D: TRBD1
V: TRBV28
J: TRBJ2-7
DNA: TGTGCCAGCAGATCGACAGGGGTGAGCTACGAGCAGTACTTC
CDR3: CASRSTGVSYEQYF

length: 17
size: NA
D: TRBD2
V: TRBV7-2
J: TRBJ2-3
DNA: TGTGCCAGCAGCTTAGCCCCGGGACTAGCGGGAGGAGCGGGGGGGTATTTT
CDR3: CASSLAPGLAGGAGGYF

length: 14
size: NA
D: TRBD1
V: TRBV6-1
J: TRBJ1-1
DNA: TGTGCCAGCAGTGAAAGGGACAGAAACACTGAAGCTTTCTTT
CDR3: CASSERDRNTEAFF

length: 19
size: NA
D: TRBD2
V: TRBV28
J: TRBJ2-3
DNA: TGTGCCAGCAGTCCATGGACTAGCGGGAGGGCCGTCGGCACAGATACGCAGTATTTT
CDR3: CASSPWTSGRAVGTDTQYF

length: 15
size: NA
D: NA
V: TRBV2
J: TRBJ1-4
DNA: TGTGCCAGTAGCAGCACCCCGCCGCCTAATGAAAAACTGTTTTTT
CDR3: CASSSTPPPNEKLFF

length: 18
size: NA
D: TRBD2
V: TRBV5-1
J: TRBJ2-1
DNA: TGCGCCAGCAGCTTGAACGGACTAGCGGGGGGGGAAGACAATGAGCAGTTCTTC
CDR3: CASSLNGLAGGEDNEQFF

length: 13
size: NA
D: NA
V: TRBV2
J: TRBJ2-7
DNA: TGTGCCAGCACTCCCACGGGGGCCTACGAGCAGTACTTC
CDR3: CASTPTGAYEQYF

length: 14
size: NA
D: NA
V: TRBV6-5
J: TRBJ2-1
DNA: TGTGCCAGCAGTTCGGGACTCCGCTACAATGAGCAGTTCTTC
CDR3: CASSSGLRYNEQFF

length: 16
size: NA
D: NA
V: TRBV6-5
J: TRBJ2-2
DNA: TGTGCCAGCAGTTATTTCTGGGGGGTCGGCGTCGGGGAGCTGTTTTTT
CDR3: CASSYFWGVGVGELFF